This T cell receptor beta chain comes out of a study of beta chain features in type 1 diabetes. Study observations and caveats: Patients with type 1 diabetes showed fewer VDJ junction insertions and more deletions. Amplification by PCR could prefer shorter templates, with the same effect in patients and controls. Shortening of TCRB CDR3s, moderate but significant, appeared in all four CD4+ subsets of Type 1 diabetes patients.

Concerning this clone itself: The antigen remains undetermined.

Investigators reverse transcribed all isolated RNA, so they sequenced expressed TCRB transcripts. Assay used: immunoSEQ multiplex PCR; TCRdb lists only in-frame clones, some missing. This table holds more than 300,000 clones, over 10% found once. In total, each donor contributed a single heparinised blood draw that averaged approximately 120 mL. Purities in excess of 95% were seen in all sorted populations. This CDR3 comprises 17 residues. Unmatched junction bases numbered 9, after V lost 0 bases and J lost 5 bases. Germline V CDR1 and CDR2: LGHNT, FRNRAP. The origin of this receptor is a young woman with type 1 diabetes. The rearrangement joins TRBV12-5 to TRBJ2-1; 8 nucleotides agree with TRBD2. The sample taken for sequencing was naive CD4+ T cells from blood. The CDR3 DNA is TGTGCTAGTGGTTTGGTAGCGGCTAGCGGGCTAAACAATGAGCAGTTCTTC. Its translation: CASGLVAASGLNNEQFF.